A single sample is the source of the 18 T cell receptor beta chains below, sequenced in a study of identical twins. One entry per CDR3 protein results from TCRdb running MiXCR on the 5' RACE reads. The sample yields approximately 690,000 distinct CDR3 sequences, 5.5% to 7.5% seen once. The sample comprised naive T cells sorted from blood. These receptors were obtained from a man between 18 and 29 years old in good health.

V gene TRBV20-1 combines with J gene TRBJ2-1, with D maybe TRBD1 (6 bases). The germline V gene encodes CDR1 DFQATT and CDR2 SNEGSKA (reference sequence). Trimming took 4 bases from V and 0 from J, leaving 10 bases between them. The CDR3 consists of 14 residues. CDR3 in DNA: TGCAGTGCTATCCCAGGGGACTCCTACAATGAGCAGTTCTTC. The encoded protein is CSAIPGDSYNEQFF.

This clonotype occurred many times. The chain employs TRBV7-6 and TRBJ2-3; 7 bases map to TRBD1. Trimming at V came to 5 bases and at J to 4 bases, leaving 0 bases not matched to a gene. The CDR3 is 12 residues long. Germline loops: CDR1 SGHVS, CDR2 FNYEAQ. CDR3 nucleotides: TGTGCCAGCAGCCAGGGGGCAGATACGCAGTATTTT. Translating gives CASSQGADTQYF.

The V and J genes are TRBV12-3 or TRBV12-4 and TRBJ1-5; D gene ambiguous. V was cut by 6 bases and J by 6 bases, with 18 bases left in between. The CDR3 spans 15 residues. The CDR3 here is CASSLSAGGSQPQHF. The CDR3 coding sequence is TGTGCCAGCAGCCTTTCGGCGGGCGGGAGTCAGCCCCAGCATTTT.

This clonotype was picked up many times. The V call is TRBV20-1, the J call TRBJ2-1; D may correspond to TRBD1 or TRBD2 (5 bases each). The germline V and J ends were trimmed by 6 bases and 10 bases, with 19 bases remaining between them. Germline-derived CDR1 and CDR2 are DFQATT and SNEGSKA (reference sequence). This CDR3 contains 13 residues. CDR3 region: CSAPAAGSGEQFF. CDR3 DNA: TGCAGTGCCCCAGCGGCAGGGTCAGGGGAGCAGTTCTTC.

This clonotype was observed many times. J is TRBJ1-1 and V is TRBV20-1, with a weak D call TRBD1 (5 bases). CDR3 length equals 15 residues. V was trimmed by 3 bases and J by 0 bases, leaving 14 bases between them. CDR1 is DFQATT, CDR2 SNEGSKA, per germline (reference sequence). CDR3 amino acids: CSARAGTNLNTEAFF. Written as DNA, the CDR3 is TGCAGTGCTAGGGCGGGGACGAACTTGAACACTGAAGCTTTCTTT.

The rearrangement joins TRBV5-1 to TRBJ1-1; TRBD1 might be the D (6 bases). Trimming took 4 bases from V and 0 from J, leaving 13 bases between them. Germline V CDR1 and CDR2: SGHRS, YFSETQ. The CDR3 contains 15 residues. The chain's CDR3 is CASSVEGGVNTEAFF. In DNA, the CDR3 is TGCGCCAGCAGCGTGGAAGGGGGTGTGAACACTGAAGCTTTCTTT.

This clonotype was found many times. The chain uses TRBV10-3 and TRBJ2-1; 12 nucleotides agree with TRBD2. The CDR3 covers 17 residues. With 3 bases clipped from V and 7 bases from J, the junction kept 10 bases outside the gene matches. Germline-derived CDR1 and CDR2 are ENHRY and SYGVKD. The CDR3 loop reads CAISDSQTSGRGNEQFF. As DNA, the CDR3 is TGTGCCATCAGTGACTCCCAGACTAGCGGGAGAGGGAATGAGCAGTTCTTC.

The CDR3 DNA follows: TGCGCCAGCAGCTTGGTGTTAGCGGGGGCCACGGTTGCAGATACGCAGTATTTT. As protein: CASSLVLAGATVADTQYF. The chain links TRBV5-1 to TRBJ2-3; TRBD2 matches at 9 bases. In germline, CDR1 is SGHRS, CDR2 YFSETQ. This CDR3 comprises 18 residues. Trimming cost V 0 bases and J 4 bases; bases outside gene matches: 12.

This clonotype showed up many times. The chain couples TRBV12-3 or TRBV12-4 to TRBJ2-1, with a tentative D call TRBD2 (5 bases). The CDR3 totals 12 residues. Trimming took off 6 bases at V and 7 bases at J, with 10 bases between the two ends. In nucleotides, the CDR3 is TGTGCCAGCAGCGAAACTAGTAATGAGCAGTTCTTC. Protein sequence: CASSETSNEQFF.

This clonotype was observed at least ten times. The chain couples TRBV12-3 or TRBV12-4 to TRBJ2-1, with D maybe TRBD1 (7 bases). Trimming stripped 3 bases from V and 4 bases from J, with 16 bases between. The CDR3 extends over 16 amino acids. CDR3 in DNA: TGTGCCAGCAGTTTTCAGGGGGGACTTGCATACAATGAGCAGTTCTTC. Protein product: CASSFQGGLAYNEQFF.

In this sample, this clonotype turned up many times. The V and J genes are TRBV25-1 and TRBJ2-5, with unresolved D. CDR3 length equals 11 residues. The ends were cut back, 2 bases at V and 7 bases at J, with 5 bases in the middle. In germline, CDR1 is MGHDK, CDR2 SYGVNS. In DNA form, the CDR3 reads TGTGCCAGCAGTGAAAGGTGGACCCAGTACTTC. Translated, it gives CASSERWTQYF.

This clonotype was picked up many times. The chain links TRBV7-2 to TRBJ1-5; D is uncertain. This CDR3 contains 14 residues. Trimming left V 2 bases short and J 6 bases short, with 11 bases between. The germline V gene encodes CDR1 SGHTA and CDR2 FQGNSA. The CDR3 reads CASSLRGSGQPQHF. The CDR3 DNA reads TGTGCCAGCAGCTTACGTGGGTCCGGTCAGCCCCAGCATTTT. The variable domain in full, completed from reference TRBV7-2 and TRBJ1-5, reads GAGVSQSPSNKVTEKGKDVELRCDPISGHTALYWYRQSLGQGLEFLIYFQGNSAPDKSGLPSDRFSAERTGGSVSTLTIQRTQQEDSAVYLCASSLRGSGQPQHFGDGTRLSIL.

This rearrangement joins TRBV27 to TRBJ2-1; D may be TRBD1 (5 bases). Germline assignment: CDR1 MNHEY and CDR2 SMNVEV (reference sequence). The CDR3 runs to 12 residues. V lost 2 bases, J lost 11 bases, and 10 bases lay in between. CDR3 nucleotide sequence: TGTGCCAGCAGTTTAGGGGCGAATAAGCAGTTCTTC. This gives the protein CASSLGANKQFF.

This clonotype turned up a few times. This sequence joins TRBV5-5 and TRBJ1-5, with D perhaps matching TRBD1 (5 bases). CDR1 is SGHKS, CDR2 YYEKEE, per germline (reference sequence). CDR3 length: 14 amino acids. Deletions cut 4 bases from V and 11 bases from J, with 19 bases between. CDR3 residues: CASSEQGQPAAQHF. The CDR3 bases are TGTGCCAGCAGCGAACAAGGACAACCGGCAGCCCAGCATTTT. The complete variable domain, with remaining parts taken from reference TRBV5-5 and TRBJ1-5, reads DAGVTQSPTHLIKTRGQQVTLRCSPISGHKSVSWYQQVLGQGPQFIFQYYEKEERGRGNFPDRFSARQFPNYSSELNVNALLLGDSALYLCASSEQGQPAAQHFGDGTRLSIL.

This clonotype was seen many times. The chain couples TRBV11-2 to TRBJ2-1; 11 bases agree with TRBD2. Germline CDR1 reads SGHAT; CDR2 reads FQNNGV. J was trimmed by 5 bases and V by 3 bases; bases with no gene match: 3. The CDR3 contains 15 residues. The CDR3 is CASSFEGLADNEQFF. CDR3 nucleotide sequence: TGTGCCAGCAGCTTCGAGGGACTAGCGGACAATGAGCAGTTCTTC.

This clonotype was picked up a small number of times. The V call is TRBV5-6, the J call TRBJ2-7, with a weak D call TRBD2 (5 bases). V was shortened by 7 bases and J by 6 bases, with 26 bases between the two germline ends. From germline, CDR1 is SGHDT and CDR2 YYEEEE. CDR3 length equals 16 residues. The CDR3 DNA reads as TGTGCCAGCTGTGGGAGACGGGGATTTCGAGGACCCGAGCAGTACTTC. Amino acid sequence: CASCGRRGFRGPEQYF.

This clonotype was found many times. This rearrangement joins TRBV5-1 to TRBJ1-5; D remains unclear. With 0 bases removed from V and 6 bases from J, the gap between germline ends came to 7 bases. The germline CDR1 and CDR2 sequences are SGHRS and YFSETQ. The length of the CDR3 is 13 residues. This CDR3 reads CASSLEPGQPQHF. The CDR3 nucleotides are TGCGCCAGCAGCTTGGAGCCTGGTCAGCCCCAGCATTTT.

The genes are TRBV28 and TRBJ2-7; 9 nucleotides agree with TRBD2. CDR1 and CDR2 from the germline V gene are MDHEN and SYDVKM. V shed 10 bases, J shed 7 bases, and the junction held 14 bases outside the gene matches. CDR3 size: 14 residues. The CDR3 DNA sequence: TGTGCCACCGGCCCCCGTAGCGGGAGAGGGGAGCAGTACTTC. Translating it yields CATGPRSGRGEQYF.